One sample yielded the 14 T cell receptor beta chains listed below, sequenced in a study of Ad26.COV2.S vaccination and SARS-CoV-2 variants. Treatment here: some 20 received Ad26.COV2.S at low or high dose, single or two shots; 5 received placebo; per-sample allocation not given. Samples were taken on day 63 after the first vaccine or placebo injection. This table comes from immunoSEQ multiplex PCR, and its TCRdb copy is limited to in-frame clones, with some not included. Here the sample spans roughly 270,000 clones, 87% being singletons. This specimen was peripheral blood, taken in a trial of Ad26.COV2.S vaccine versus placebo. The receptors were gathered from a person between 18 and 60 years old who received the Ad26.COV2.S COVID-19 vaccine or a placebo.

The table lists this clone with a count of one. This chain links TRBV6-5 with TRBJ1-1; D not certain. CDR1 is MNHEY and CDR2 is SVGAGI in the germline V gene. The CDR3 covers 14 residues. V was pared by 0 bases and J by 4 bases, with 9 bases between. The CDR3 here is CASSYSMGGTEAFF. CDR3 bases: TGTGCCAGCAGTTACTCGATGGGAGGCACTGAAGCTTTCTTT.

In its sample, this clone was seen once. V usage is TRBV6-6 and J usage is TRBJ1-1; TRBD1 is a possible D gene (5 bases). Per the germline V gene, CDR1 is MNHNY and CDR2 is SVGAGI (reference sequence). V shed 1 base and J shed 6 bases, with 9 bases lying between them. This CDR3 has 13 amino acids. CDR3 sequence reads: CASSYFGGAEAFF. DNA for the CDR3: TGTGCCAGCAGTTACTTCGGGGGGGCTGAAGCTTTCTTT.

The rearrangement uses TRBV7-9 and TRBJ1-2; no clear D. This CDR3 contains 12 residues. The germline CDR1 and CDR2 sequences are SEHNR and FQNEAQ (reference sequence). Trimming removed 1 base from V and 6 bases from J, with 6 bases in between. This CDR3 is CASSLGGDGYTF. CDR3 nucleotide sequence: TGTGCCAGCAGCTTAGGCGGGGATGGCTACACCTTC.

This clone was seen a handful of times. V is TRBV24-1 and J is TRBJ2-3; 7 bases are shared with TRBD2. Germline V gene sequence: CDR1 KGHDR, CDR2 SFDVKD. Trimming at V came to 3 bases and at J to 5 bases, leaving 1 base not matched to a gene. This CDR3 contains 13 residues. This CDR3 is CATSDGGVDTQYF. The CDR3 coding sequence is TGTGCCACCAGTGATGGGGGGGTAGATACGCAGTATTTT.

The chain uses TRBV6-6 and TRBJ2-3; D is uncertain. V lost 3 bases to trimming and J lost 4 bases, with 8 bases between them. The CDR3 runs to 13 residues. Germline V CDR1 and CDR2: MNHNY, SVGAGI (reference sequence). CDR3 loop: CASSYYSSDTQYF. The DNA of the CDR3 is TGTGCCAGCAGTTATTACAGCTCAGATACGCAGTATTTT.

The chain recombines TRBV7-2 with TRBJ2-4; D is perhaps TRBD1 (5 bases). The CDR3 totals 17 residues. Per the germline V gene, CDR1 is SGHTA and CDR2 is FQGNSA. Trimming took off 1 base at V and 3 bases at J, with 16 bases between the two ends. Here the CDR3 reads CASSLGGRAAYKNIQYF. CDR3 coding DNA: TGTGCCAGCAGCTTAGGGGGCAGGGCGGCGTACAAAAACATTCAGTACTTC. The full variable domain, its missing parts supplied by reference TRBV7-2 and TRBJ2-4, is GAGVSQSPSNKVTEKGKDVELRCDPISGHTALYWYRQSLGQGLEFLIYFQGNSAPDKSGLPSDRFSAERTGGSVSTLTIQRTQQEDSAVYLCASSLGGRAAYKNIQYFGAGTRLSVL.

This chain connects TRBV4-2 to TRBJ1-2; maybe TRBD1 (5 bases). This CDR3 contains 15 residues. V was cut by 2 bases and J by 4 bases, with 14 bases left in between. CDR1 and CDR2 from the germline V gene are LGHNA and YNFKEQ. This CDR3 is CASSQPGGETYGYTF. CDR3 nucleotides: TGTGCCAGCAGCCAACCTGGGGGGGAGACCTATGGCTACACCTTC.

The chain links TRBV5-1 to TRBJ2-1; D gene unclear. The CDR3 is 16 amino acids. CDR1 is SGHRS and CDR2 is YFSETQ in the germline V gene. The germline V and J ends were trimmed by 0 bases and 0 bases, with 10 bases remaining between them. The CDR3 DNA sequence: TGCGCCAGCAGCTTGGTTGGGCTAAGCTCCTACAATGAGCAGTTCTTC. Translation: CASSLVGLSSYNEQFF.

V usage is TRBV27 and J usage is TRBJ2-1; 11 nucleotides agree with TRBD2. This CDR3 spans 14 amino acids. After removal of 3 bases from V and 10 bases from J, the junction contained 5 bases not matched to a gene. The germline V gene has CDR1 MNHEY and CDR2 SMNVEV (reference sequence). CDR3 DNA: TGTGCCAGCAGTTTCTCACTAGCGGGAGACGAGCAGTTCTTC. The encoded protein is CASSFSLAGDEQFF.

This clone was seen a handful of times. The chain joins TRBV19 to TRBJ1-1; unclear D gene. Trimming shortened V by 4 bases and J by 0 bases, and 12 bases separated the two germline ends. This CDR3 comprises 15 residues. CDR1 LNHDA and CDR2 SQIVND come from the germline V gene (reference sequence). The CDR3 DNA reads TGTGCCAGTAGTAGAAGTAGGTTGATGAACACTGAAGCTTTCTTT. This sequence encodes CASSRSRLMNTEAFF.

This chain uses TRBV29-1 with TRBJ1-2; D is ambiguous. Germline loops: CDR1 SQVTM, CDR2 ANQGSEA. Trimming stripped 1 base from V and 3 bases from J, with 6 bases between. The CDR3 contains 12 residues. The CDR3 nucleotides read TGCAGCGTTGAAGGCAGAGACTATGGCTACACCTTC. This translates into CSVEGRDYGYTF.

This sequence joins TRBV9 and TRBJ1-4; the match to TRBD1 covers 9 bases. The CDR3 extends over 14 amino acids. The trim removed 0 bases at V and 8 bases at J, leaving 2 bases unmatched. Germline CDR1 reads SGDLS; CDR2 reads YYNGEE. Written as DNA, the CDR3 is TGTGCCAGCAGCGTAGCGGACAGGGGCGAAAAACTGTTTTTT. Translated, it gives CASSVADRGEKLFF. The whole variable domain, remainder taken from reference TRBV9 and TRBJ1-4, is DSGVTQTPKHLITATGQRVTLRCSPRSGDLSVYWYQQSLDQGLQFLIQYYNGEERAKGNILERFSAQQFPDLHSELNLSSLELGDSALYFCASSVADRGEKLFFGSGTQLSVL.

V usage is TRBV5-6 and J usage is TRBJ1-2, with D uncertain. Trimming removed 1 base at V and 3 bases at J, with 13 bases between. The CDR3 runs to 15 residues. Looked up from germline, CDR1 is SGHDT and CDR2 is YYEEEE. Here the CDR3 reads CASSLLTALYYGYTF. In DNA form, the CDR3 reads TGTGCCAGCAGCTTGCTAACAGCCCTATACTATGGCTACACCTTC.

The chain carries TRBV15 and TRBJ2-7, with 10 nucleotides matching TRBD1. Looked up from germline, CDR1 is LNHNV and CDR2 is YYDKDF (reference sequence). The CDR3 consists of 14 residues. Trimming at V came to 3 bases and at J to 5 bases, leaving 4 bases not matched to a gene. CDR3 amino acids: CATSRGDRGDEQYF. The CDR3 DNA reads TGTGCCACCAGCAGGGGGGACAGGGGAGACGAGCAGTACTTC.